The rows below give T cell receptor beta chains drawn from one sample of a study of blood T cell repertoires in COVID-19. Clones were sequenced by immunoSEQ multiplex PCR, and TCRdb holds only the in-frame ones, with some missing. The sample holds 150,000 to 200,000 clones; more than 65% are singletons and the top ten take around 17%. Sequencing was performed on PBMCs or T cells enriched from blood (not recorded which). The receptors stem from a woman aged 50 to 60 with acute COVID-19. Both conserved end residues are part of each CDR3. The D gene is left open where the match is weak. Clone size is given for some rows only: seen once, a few or many times, or a class if the clone is expanded.

TRBD2 | TRBJ2-5 | TRBV6-5 | . | TGTGCCAGCAGCTTCGGGACTAGCGCACAGACCCAGTACTTC | CASSFGTSAQTQYF
TRBD1 | TRBJ2-3 | TRBV4-2 | . | TGTGCCAGCAGCCTCGGCACACAGGGACAGGGGAGAGATACGCAGTATTTT | CASSLGTQGQGRDTQYF
. | TRBJ1-4 | TRBV6-5 | . | TGTGCCAGCAGTTACCGGTCCGGGACATTTAATGAAAAACTGTTTTTT | CASSYRSGTFNEKLFF
. | TRBJ2-2 | TRBV28 | . | TGTGCCAGCAGTTTTAGTAGGGGCCATTCCGGGGAGCTGTTTTTT | CASSFSRGHSGELFF
. | TRBJ1-2 | TRBV3-1/TRBV3-2 | . | TGTGCCAGCAGCCAGGCGTGGGGGGGGAACTATGGCTACACCTTC | CASSQAWGGNYGYTF
TRBD2 | TRBJ2-5 | TRBV5-1 | medium-sized | TGCGCCAGCAGCTACGGACTAGCGGGGGGCGGGGAGACCCAGTACTTC | CASSYGLAGGGETQYF
. | TRBJ2-2 | TRBV7-9 | . | TGTGCCAGCACCCCCCGAGGCAGGGGTAACACCGGGGAGCTGTTTTTT | CASTPRGRGNTGELFF
. | TRBJ1-2 | TRBV11-3 | once | TGTGCCAGCAGCTTAGGCTTCGGGGGGCCCAACTATGGCTACACCTTC | CASSLGFGGPNYGYTF
. | TRBJ1-2 | TRBV28 | few | TGTGCCAGCAGTTCCCCACCCGACTCCAACTATGGCTACACCTTC | CASSSPPDSNYGYTF
. | TRBJ1-2 | TRBV3-1/TRBV3-2 | . | TGTGCCAGCAGCCAAGTTCCCCAGGGATCGGTAGGCTACACCTTC | CASSQVPQGSVGYTF
. | TRBJ1-5 | TRBV7-9 | . | TGTGCCAGCAGCTTAAACAGGGATCAGCCCCAGCATTTT | CASSLNRDQPQHF
. | TRBJ1-5 | TRBV28 | . | TGTGCCAGCAGTTTCGGTAGCAATCAGCCCCAGCATTTT | CASSFGSNQPQHF
. | TRBJ2-5 | TRBV27 | . | TGTGCCAGCAGTACCCTACTAGGCGGGGAAGAGACCCAGTACTTC | CASSTLLGGEETQYF
. | TRBJ1-2 | TRBV18 | . | TGTGCCAGCTCCCAAAACCAGGGTGACTATGGCTACACCTTC | CASSQNQGDYGYTF